This TCR beta chain comes out of a study of blood T cells in healthy people across ages. Study-wide results and limits: Donors of long life had a larger count of naive CD4+ cells and greater diversity than aged donors. Older age went with lower TCR beta diversity per million T cells, in a roughly linear way.

The ends lost 7 bases at V and 5 bases at J; junction bases unmatched: 4. Germline lookup yields CDR1 SQVTM and CDR2 ANQGSEA. This CDR3 contains 12 residues. This clonotype has ten or more counts. Antigen specificity is unknown. PCR was performed a second time for roughly 6 to 12 cycles using a sample-barcoded 5' primer and a J-beta primer mix. Tagging of each cDNA molecule was performed by a template-switch adaptor with 12 random nucleotides. TCRdb fed the 5' RACE reads into MiXCR, producing one record per CDR3 protein. The profile shows about 290,000 distinct CDR3 sequences, 25% to 30% of them singletons.

The sequenced sample was blood. The clonotype comes from an older woman in good health. The chain has TRBV29-1 and TRBJ1-5, with 8 positions matching TRBD1. The CDR3 reads CSALTGDQPQHF. The CDR3 bases are TGCAGCGCCCTGACAGGGGATCAGCCCCAGCATTTT.